This note documents a single T cell receptor beta chain sequence. The V segment lost 4 bases and the J segment 7 bases; nucleotides outside the gene matches: 3. The CDR3 is 13 amino acids. Per the germline V gene, CDR1 is SGHDN and CDR2 is FVKESK. The data derive from a study of graft-versus-host responses after intestinal transplantation. Profiling relied on immunoSEQ multiplex PCR, and the TCRdb table lists in-frame clones only, not all of them. The data show roughly 20,000 clones, with 55% to 60% seen just once and over 0.9% held by the top ten. The TCR originated in a human patient who received an intestinal transplant. The chain carries TRBV14 and TRBJ1-2; TRBD1 matches at 10 bases. Here the sequenced sample was alloreactive CD4+ T cells from a mixed lymphocyte reaction culture, taken before intestinal transplant. The subset is: CFSE-low proliferating T cells sorted from approximately 6-day pre-transplant mixed lymphocyte reaction (GvH or HvG direction). The CDR3 loop reads CASSPRTGGGYTF. In nucleotides, the CDR3 is TGTGCCAGCAGCCCCCGGACAGGGGGTGGCTACACCTTC.